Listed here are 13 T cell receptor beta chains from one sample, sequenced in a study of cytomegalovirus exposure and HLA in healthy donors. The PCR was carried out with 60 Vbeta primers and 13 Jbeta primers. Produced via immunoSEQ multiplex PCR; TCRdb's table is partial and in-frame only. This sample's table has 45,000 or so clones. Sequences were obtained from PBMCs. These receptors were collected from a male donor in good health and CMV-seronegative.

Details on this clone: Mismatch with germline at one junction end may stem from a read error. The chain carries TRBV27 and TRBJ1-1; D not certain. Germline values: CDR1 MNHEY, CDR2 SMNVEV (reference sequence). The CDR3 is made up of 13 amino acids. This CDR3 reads CASSLRGNNEAFF. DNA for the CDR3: TGTGCCAGCAGTTTACGAGGGAACAATGAAGCTTTCTTT.

The DNA for the CDR3 is TGTGCCAGCAGCTTAGTTGGGGCTGGCGGGGGAGGGACAGATACGCAGTATTTT. Encoded protein: CASSLVGAGGGGTDTQYF. The V call is TRBV7-8, the J call TRBJ2-3; TRBD2 aligns across 7 bases. Unmatched junction bases numbered 13, after V lost 1 base and J lost 3 bases. CDR1 and CDR2 (germline): SGHVS, FQNEAQ. The CDR3 loop spans 18 amino acids.

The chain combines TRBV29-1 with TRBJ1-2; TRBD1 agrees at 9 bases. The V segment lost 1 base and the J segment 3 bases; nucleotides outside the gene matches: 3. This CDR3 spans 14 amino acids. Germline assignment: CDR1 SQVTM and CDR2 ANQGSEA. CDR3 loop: CSVEGTGGYYGYTF. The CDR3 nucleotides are TGCAGCGTTGAAGGAACAGGGGGCTACTATGGCTACACCTTC.

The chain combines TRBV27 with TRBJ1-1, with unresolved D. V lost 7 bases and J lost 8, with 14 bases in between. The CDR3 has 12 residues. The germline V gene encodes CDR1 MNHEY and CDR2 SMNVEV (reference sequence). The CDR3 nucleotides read TGTGCCAGCACCTCGGGTGGTCGCGAAGCTTTCTTT. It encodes CASTSGGREAFF.

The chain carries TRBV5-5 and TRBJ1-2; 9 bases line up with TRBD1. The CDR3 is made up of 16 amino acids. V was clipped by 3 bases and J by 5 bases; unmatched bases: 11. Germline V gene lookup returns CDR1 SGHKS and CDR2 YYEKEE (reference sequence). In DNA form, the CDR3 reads TGTGCCAGCAGCTCGCAGCCACAGGGGGCGGGGTATGGCTACACCTTC. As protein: CASSSQPQGAGYGYTF.

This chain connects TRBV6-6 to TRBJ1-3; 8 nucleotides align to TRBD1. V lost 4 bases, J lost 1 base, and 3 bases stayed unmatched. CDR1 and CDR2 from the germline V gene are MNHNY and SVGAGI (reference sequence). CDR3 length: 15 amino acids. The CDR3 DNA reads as TGTGCCAGCAGTTCGACAGGGGATTCTGGAAACACCATATATTTT. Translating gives CASSSTGDSGNTIYF.

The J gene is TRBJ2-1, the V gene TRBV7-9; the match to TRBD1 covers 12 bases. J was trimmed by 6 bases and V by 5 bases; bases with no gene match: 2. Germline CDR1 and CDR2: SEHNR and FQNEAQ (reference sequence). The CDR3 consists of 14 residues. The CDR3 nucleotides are TGTGCCAGCAGCCGGGACAGGGGGCTCAATGAGCAGTTCTTC. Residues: CASSRDRGLNEQFF.

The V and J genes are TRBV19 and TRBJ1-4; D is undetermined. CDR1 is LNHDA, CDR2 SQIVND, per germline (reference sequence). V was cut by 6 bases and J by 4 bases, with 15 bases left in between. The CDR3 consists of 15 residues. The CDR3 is CASRRPSGLNEKLFF. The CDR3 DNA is TGTGCCAGTAGGAGACCGTCGGGTCTTAATGAAAAACTGTTTTTT. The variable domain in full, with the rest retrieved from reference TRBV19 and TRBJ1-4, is DGGITQSPKYLFRKEGQNVTLSCEQNLNHDAMYWYRQDPGQGLRLIYYSQIVNDFQKGDIAEGYSVSREKKESFPLTVTSAQKNPTAFYLCASRRPSGLNEKLFFGSGTQLSVL.

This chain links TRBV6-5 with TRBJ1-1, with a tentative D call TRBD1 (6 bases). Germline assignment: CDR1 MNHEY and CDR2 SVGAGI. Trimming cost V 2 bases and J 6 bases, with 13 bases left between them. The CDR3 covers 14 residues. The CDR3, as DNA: TGTGCCAGCAGTTACCTAGGGGGTCGGGCTGAAGCTTTCTTT. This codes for CASSYLGGRAEAFF.

CDR3: CASTRGGGNTIYF. CDR3 DNA: TGTGCCAGTACGAGAGGGGGCGGAAACACCATATATTTT. The rearrangement links TRBV19 to TRBJ1-3, with TRBD1 matching 7 bases. The CDR3 runs to 13 residues. Losses at the gene ends were 7 bases for V and 4 bases for J; bases not matched to a gene: 4. CDR1 and CDR2 from the germline V gene are LNHDA and SQIVND (reference sequence).

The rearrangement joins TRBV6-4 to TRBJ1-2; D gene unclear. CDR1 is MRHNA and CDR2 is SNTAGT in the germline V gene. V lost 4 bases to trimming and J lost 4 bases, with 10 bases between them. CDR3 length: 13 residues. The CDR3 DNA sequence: TGTGCCAGCAGTGCTAGGGAGATCTATGGCTACACCTTC. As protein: CASSAREIYGYTF.

CDR3 in DNA: TGTGCCAGTAGCTGGGGACTGGGGGCCTACGAGCAGTACTTC. This codes for CASSWGLGAYEQYF. The rearrangement joins TRBV19 to TRBJ2-7; D is possibly TRBD2 (6 bases). The CDR3 runs 14 residues. From germline, CDR1 is LNHDA and CDR2 SQIVND (reference sequence). Trimming took off 6 bases at V and 2 bases at J, with 14 bases between the two ends.

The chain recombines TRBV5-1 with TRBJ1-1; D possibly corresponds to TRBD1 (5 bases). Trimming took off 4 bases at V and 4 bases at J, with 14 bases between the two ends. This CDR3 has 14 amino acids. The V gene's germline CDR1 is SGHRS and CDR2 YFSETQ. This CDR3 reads CASSGRDRGTEAFF. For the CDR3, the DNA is TGCGCCAGCAGCGGGAGGGATAGGGGCACTGAAGCTTTCTTT.